This T cell receptor beta chain was identified during a study of blood T cell repertoires in COVID-19 (TCRdb year 2020). Concerning the study at large: The collaborator samples originated in the United States, Italy and Spain and spanned the acute and convalescent phases of COVID-19. Sample metadata almost always included a de-identified subject ID, COVID-19 status, age in years and sex. The material from the prospective study consisted of cDNA or gDNA derived from T cells, B-cell-depleted T cells, or PBMCs. The samples were drawn from the first 160 participants of the ongoing ImmuneRACE study and from some 1,300 subjects provided by 6 global collaborators. Where HLA class I and class II types were available, the types were taken from metadata supplied by the sample provider, not from assay-based typing. A freely available public database, intended as a resource for researchers studying the immune response to SARS-CoV-2, is where the repertoires were released. The dataset comprised deeply sampled blood TCRbeta repertoires from subjects exposed to, actively infected with, or recovered from COVID-19.

One collaborating source in Seattle enrolled patients during active infection and followed them longitudinally through the course of disease. Collaborating institutions collected whole blood in K2EDTA tubes following their own protocols. For TCRbeta analysis, collaborators shipped samples as frozen whole blood, isolated PBMCs, or DNA extracted from either of those sample types. The immunoSEQ Assay, a bias-controlled multiplex PCR, was used to amplify TCRbeta CDR3 regions from genomic DNA. Per the source publication's procedure: The number of nucleated cells in each sample was estimated by amplification of reference gene primers within the assay. To quantify the absolute abundance of each unique TCRbeta CDR3 rearrangement, sequence reads were collapsed and filtered. For each sample, productive Simpson clonality was calculated as the square root of Simpson's diversity index across productive rearrangements. Imported from immuneACCESS, the table was reduced by TCRdb to in-frame sequences with V and J called. These copies leave out some clones; in studies compared against another copy, an unresolved V gene accounts for under half, and the cause of the remainder is not known. V, J and clone size were drawn from that table, and D and trimming were deduced from the DNA. The sample data list some 390,000 clones, and about 87% of these were observed just once. The ten largest account for roughly 2% of the sample.

A note on this clone: There is no known antigen for this receptor. No clone much larger than this one lies a single base away; base qualities are absent.

The paper as a whole reports these results and caveats: The quantity of clinical and demographic metadata differed by source and by participant and was supplied without curation.

The junction shows trimming of 0 bases on V and 6 bases on J, plus 14 bases between the germline ends. The CDR3 has 15 amino acids, counting the end cysteine and phenylalanine. The read is trimmed to its CDR3 DNA, 45 bases read in frame from base 1. CDR1 and CDR2 were assigned from the germline V gene as SGHRS and YFSETQ. The rearrangement combines TRBV5-1 with TRBJ2-3; the D gene is possibly TRBD2, with 5 bases matching. The sequence was collected from an older woman with COVID-19, enrolled during active disease. The specimen was peripheral blood. The base sequence is TGCGCCAGCAGCTTGGCCCGGGGTTCTTCTGATACGCAGTATTTT. It translates as CASSLARGSSDTQYF.